Shown below are 24 T cell receptor beta chains from a single sample sequenced in a study of Graves' ophthalmopathy and Graves' hyperthyroidism. The authors amplified TCR beta CDR3 regions, and they did so from RNA transcripts for repertoire sequencing. HTBI-primed RT-PCR formed the first round, and a multiplex PCR formed the second. MiXCR was run by TCRdb on the multiplex PCR reads, yielding one entry per CDR3 protein. The repertoire has almost 750,000 distinct CDR3 sequences, 40% of them found once; the top ten carry roughly 45%. Input material: peripheral blood. The source is an adult man with Graves' ophthalmopathy.

The chain links TRBV29-1 to TRBJ2-7; 7 nucleotides line up with TRBD1. Germline CDR1 and CDR2: SQVTM and ANQGSEA. The CDR3 spans 14 residues. Trimming took 4 bases from V and 1 from J; bases not matched to a gene: 7. The CDR3 protein is CSVAGGTESYEQYF. CDR3 in DNA: TGCAGCGTTGCGGGTGGGACAGAGTCCTACGAGCAGTACTTC.

Concerning this clonotype: No conserved phenylalanine or tryptophan is present at the end of the CDR3, so a read error is the likely explanation. This chain links TRBV20-1 with TRBJ1-5; maybe TRBD1 (5 bases). CDR1 is DFQATT and CDR2 is SNEGSKA in the germline V gene (reference sequence). V was clipped by 6 bases and J by 1 base, with 19 bases between them. The CDR3 extends over 16 amino acids. CDR3 region: CSAQSFGGLSNQPQHL. The CDR3 coding sequence is TGCAGTGCCCAGTCTTTCGGGGGATTGAGCAATCAGCCCCAGCATCTT.

In its sample, this clonotype was seen a few times. In DNA form, the CDR3 reads TGTGCCAGCAGTTCTTTCCCGGGGACAGTGAACACTGAAGCTTTCTTT. The encoded protein is CASSSFPGTVNTEAFF. The V gene is TRBV7-9, the J gene TRBJ1-1, with TRBD1 identical over 7 bases. Germline V lookup: CDR1 SEHNR, CDR2 FQNEAQ (reference sequence). This CDR3 contains 16 residues. The J segment lost 0 bases and the V segment lost 6 bases, leaving 10 bases of the junction unmatched.

Note on this clonotype: A much larger clone differs from this one at a single base, so this may be a read error. The V call is TRBV7-2, the J call TRBJ2-7; either TRBD1 or TRBD2 may fit D (5 bases each). From germline, CDR1 is SGHTA and CDR2 FQGNSA. The CDR3 extends over 14 amino acids. Trimming shortened V by 5 bases and J by 2 bases, and 13 bases separated the two germline ends. In DNA, the CDR3 is TGTGCCAGCAGCCGGGACGTGGGCCCCTACGAGCAGTACTTC. This translates into CASSRDVGPYEQYF.

This clonotype was observed many times. V and J are TRBV7-9 and TRBJ2-7; D gene ambiguous. Trimming took off 8 bases at V and 0 bases at J, with 5 bases between the two ends. This CDR3 has 11 amino acids. Germline V CDR1 and CDR2: SEHNR, FQNEAQ (reference sequence). CDR3 bases: TGTGCCAGCGATAACTCCTACGAGCAGTACTTC. This encodes CASDNSYEQYF. The variable domain in full, with the rest retrieved from reference TRBV7-9 and TRBJ2-7, is DTGVSQNPRHKITKRGQNVTFRCDPISEHNRLYWYRQTLGQGPEFLTYFQNEAQLEKSRLLSDRFSAERPKGSFSTLEIQRTEQGDSAMYLCASDNSYEQYFGPGTRLTVT.

This chain joins TRBV2 and TRBJ2-7, with TRBD2 matching 8 bases. CDR1 SNHLY and CDR2 FYNNEI come from the germline V gene. Losses at the gene ends were 5 bases for V and 4 bases for J; bases not matched to a gene: 10. The CDR3 extends over 15 amino acids. The CDR3: CASSYGAGVGYEQYF. CDR3 coding DNA: TGTGCCAGCAGTTACGGAGCGGGAGTCGGTTACGAGCAGTACTTC.

This clonotype showed up just a few times. This chain links TRBV7-2 with TRBJ1-1; D call uncertain. V was cut by 5 bases and J by 1 base, with 8 bases left in between. Germline lookup yields CDR1 SGHTA and CDR2 FQGNSA. CDR3 length: 13 residues. DNA for the CDR3: TGTGCCAGCAGCCGCCCCCAGAACACTGAAGCTTTCTTT. Translation: CASSRPQNTEAFF.

Details on this clonotype: One end of the junction fails to match germline, which may point to a read error. The J gene is TRBJ1-3, the V gene TRBV7-2; D gene unclear. CDR3 length: 13 residues. CDR1 and CDR2 from the germline V gene are SGHTA and FQGNSA. In DNA form, the CDR3 reads TGTGCCGGCAGCTATAACAGTGGAAACACCATATATTTT. This encodes CAGSYNSGNTIYF.

V and J are TRBV9 and TRBJ1-4; 7 nucleotides line up with TRBD1. The CDR3 spans 17 residues. The ends lost 3 bases at V and 8 bases at J; junction bases unmatched: 16. Germline CDR1 reads SGDLS; CDR2 reads YYNGEE. The CDR3 sequence: CASSADRAGVVDEKLFF. CDR3 sequence (DNA): TGTGCCAGCAGCGCAGACAGGGCGGGTGTTGTCGACGAAAAACTGTTTTTT.

In regard to this clonotype: At one end, the junction sequence differs from germline, possibly due to a read error. The rearrangement uses TRBV5-1 and TRBJ2-7; weak D call: TRBD2 (6 bases). Germline CDR1 and CDR2: SGHRS and YFSETQ. The CDR3 length is 13 residues. The CDR3 DNA reads as TGTGCCAGCAGCCAGGAGGGGCACAGCGAGCAGTACTTC. It encodes CASSQEGHSEQYF. The full variable domain, completed using reference TRBV5-1 and TRBJ2-7, is KAGVTQTPRYLIKTRGQQVTLSCSPISGHRSVSWYQQTPGQGLQFLFEYFSETQRNKGNFPGRFSGRQFSNSRSEMNVSTLELGDSALYLCASSQEGHSEQYFGPGTRLTVT.

This chain connects TRBV10-3 to TRBJ1-2, with TRBD1 as a possible D gene (6 bases). CDR1 is ENHRY, CDR2 SYGVKD, per germline. Trimming stripped 8 bases from V and 4 bases from J, with 23 bases between. The CDR3 sequence is 16 residues long. CDR3 in amino acids: CAISGGGQTKPYGYTF. The CDR3 DNA sequence: TGTGCCATCTCCGGGGGCGGACAGACGAAACCCTATGGCTACACCTTC.

Of note for this clonotype: Just one base apart from a much larger clone, this may be a read error. This is likely a read error, given that the CDR3 carries no conserved phenylalanine or tryptophan at its end. J is TRBJ1-2 and V is TRBV7-2; D not certain. The V end lost 5 bases, the J end lost 8 bases, and 21 bases lay between the germline ends. CDR1 and CDR2 (germline): SGHTA, FQGNSA. This CDR3 is 15 amino acids long. The CDR3 sequence: CASSPPGFLVGGYTL. CDR3 sequence (DNA): TGTGCCAGCAGCCCACCCGGGTTCCTGGTTGGAGGCTACACCCTC.

This clonotype occurred a few times. J is TRBJ2-5 and V is TRBV7-8; D tentatively fits TRBD1 or TRBD2 (5 bases each). The CDR3 loop spans 13 amino acids. Germline CDR1 SGHVS, CDR2 FQNEAQ. V lost 2 bases and J lost 3, with 7 bases in between. CDR3 sequence: CASSLQGEETQYF. The CDR3 nucleotides are TGTGCCAGCAGCTTACAGGGAGAAGAGACCCAGTACTTC.

The V and J genes are TRBV5-1 and TRBJ1-1, with D perhaps matching TRBD1 (5 bases). V shed 4 bases and J shed 0 bases, with 10 bases lying between them. CDR3 length: 14 residues. Germline loops: CDR1 SGHRS, CDR2 YFSETQ. CDR3 loop: CASSEQVMNTEAFF. CDR3 sequence (DNA): TGCGCCAGCAGCGAACAGGTGATGAACACTGAAGCTTTCTTT.

This clonotype was counted only a few times. The V call is TRBV3-1, the J call TRBJ2-7; tentatively, D is TRBD2 (5 bases). Germline values: CDR1 LGHDT, CDR2 YNNKEL (reference sequence). Trimming removed 2 bases from V and 12 bases from J, with 11 bases in between. The CDR3 is 11 residues long. CDR3 in amino acids: CASSQMSGLYF. CDR3 DNA sequence: TGTGCCAGCAGCCAAATGTCGGGGTTGTACTTC.

In its sample, this clonotype was seen a few times. This sequence joins TRBV19 and TRBJ2-5; D might be TRBD1 (6 bases). The length of the CDR3 is 17 residues. V lost 9 bases to trimming and J lost 5 bases, with 28 bases between them. In germline, CDR1 is LNHDA, CDR2 SQIVND (reference sequence). Here the CDR3 reads CASAASGDIGYRETQYF. Written as DNA, the CDR3 is TGTGCCAGCGCAGCTTCCGGGGACATCGGGTATCGGGAGACCCAGTACTTC.

The chain recombines TRBV12-3 or TRBV12-4 with TRBJ2-6; D gene uncertain. There are 17 residues in the CDR3. V was clipped by 3 bases and J by 0 bases, with 12 bases between them. This CDR3 reads CASSFQGFSSGANVLTF. The CDR3 nucleotides read TGTGCCAGCAGTTTTCAAGGCTTCTCCTCTGGGGCCAACGTCCTGACTTTC.

This clonotype appeared many times. The V call is TRBV2, the J call TRBJ2-7, with 11 bases identical to TRBD1. Trimming at V came to 9 bases and at J to 4 bases, leaving 5 bases not matched to a gene. The CDR3 extends over 13 amino acids. Germline V gene sequence: CDR1 SNHLY, CDR2 FYNNEI. Written as DNA, the CDR3 is TGTGCCAGTTCCGGGACAGGGGGATACGAGCAGTACTTC. This gives the protein CASSGTGGYEQYF.

The rearrangement uses TRBV15 and TRBJ2-5; D possibly corresponds to TRBD1 (5 bases). Trimming took 0 bases from V and 1 from J, leaving 15 bases between them. CDR1 and CDR2 from the germline V gene are LNHNV and YYDKDF (reference sequence). This CDR3 has 17 residues. The CDR3 DNA reads TGTGCCACCAGCAGAGATCGCCTCGATAGGGGCCAAGAGACCCAGTACTTC. This sequence encodes CATSRDRLDRGQETQYF.

As concerns this clonotype: With a much larger clone just one base away, this may be a read error. The chain uses TRBV19 and TRBJ2-6; TRBD1 aligns across 8 bases. The CDR3 is 15 amino acids. Germline CDR1 is LNHDA and CDR2 is SQIVND (reference sequence). The CDR3 here is CASSTQGQGYNALTF. For the CDR3, the DNA is TGTGCCAGTAGTACTCAAGGACAGGGATATAACGCCCTGACTTTC.

This clonotype was seen a few times. The chain uses TRBV7-9 and TRBJ1-1; D may be TRBD1 (6 bases). CDR3 size: 16 residues. The V end lost 2 bases, the J end lost 1 base, and 14 bases lay between the germline ends. Germline V CDR1 and CDR2: SEHNR, FQNEAQ (reference sequence). The CDR3: CASSLPRTVTNTEAFF. CDR3 sequence (DNA): TGTGCCAGCAGCTTACCCCGGACAGTCACGAACACTGAAGCTTTCTTT.

This chain uses TRBV9 with TRBJ2-7; no definite D call. Trimming cost V 1 base and J 5 bases, with 4 bases left between them. The CDR3 covers 11 residues. CDR1 and CDR2 (germline): SGDLS, YYNGEE. This CDR3 is CASSVRNEQYF. CDR3 DNA sequence: TGTGCCAGCAGCGTACGGAACGAGCAGTACTTC.

At least ten counts were recorded for this clonotype. The chain employs TRBV7-9 and TRBJ1-4; no clear D. The germline V gene encodes CDR1 SEHNR and CDR2 FQNEAQ (reference sequence). The CDR3 loop spans 14 amino acids. V shed 5 bases and J shed 3 bases, with 10 bases lying between them. The DNA of the CDR3 is TGTGCCAGCAGCCGACCGGAGGCTAATGAAAAACTGTTTTTT. This codes for CASSRPEANEKLFF.

This clonotype was recorded at least ten times. V usage is TRBV11-2 and J usage is TRBJ1-2, with D possibly TRBD1 on 5 matching bases. Trimming stripped 5 bases from V and 3 bases from J, with 13 bases between. Germline assignment: CDR1 SGHAT and CDR2 FQNNGV. The CDR3 spans 14 residues. Here the CDR3 DNA reads TGTGCCAGCAGCACCGGGACTCCCTACTATGGCTACACCTTC. Amino acid sequence: CASSTGTPYYGYTF.